Sequencing of this T cell receptor (beta chain) was carried out in a study of OX40 agonist ivuxolimab in advanced cancers. The wider study: The patients received agonistic anti-OX40 (CD134) antibody ivuxolimab.

Sequenced by immunoSEQ multiplex PCR; TCRdb stores in-frame clones only, minus some. The table shows about 110,000 clones, with around nine tenths occurring only once. V was cut by 3 bases and J by 2 bases, with 2 bases left in between. This CDR3 region has 11 residues. Germline V gene data show CDR1 as MNHNS and CDR2 as SASEGT. The chain has TRBV6-1 and TRBJ2-7; D is uncertain. Sample: CD4+ or CD8+ T cells sorted from blood, taken in a trial of the OX40 agonist ivuxolimab. This sequence originates from an adult with an advanced solid tumor such as melanoma, head and neck, liver or kidney cancer. The CDR3 protein is CASSDTYEQYF. DNA of the CDR3: TGTGCCAGCAGTGACACCTACGAGCAGTACTTC.